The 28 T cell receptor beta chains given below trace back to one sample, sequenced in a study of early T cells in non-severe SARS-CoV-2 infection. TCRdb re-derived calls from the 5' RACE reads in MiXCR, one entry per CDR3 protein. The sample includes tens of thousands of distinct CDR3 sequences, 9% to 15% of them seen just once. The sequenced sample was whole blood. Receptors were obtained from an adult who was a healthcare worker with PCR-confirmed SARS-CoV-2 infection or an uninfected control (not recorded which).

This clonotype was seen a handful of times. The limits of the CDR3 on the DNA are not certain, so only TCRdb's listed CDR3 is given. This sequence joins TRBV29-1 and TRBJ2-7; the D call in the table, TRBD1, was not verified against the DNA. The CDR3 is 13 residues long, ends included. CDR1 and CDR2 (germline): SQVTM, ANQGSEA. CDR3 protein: CSCSVDRGNEQYF.

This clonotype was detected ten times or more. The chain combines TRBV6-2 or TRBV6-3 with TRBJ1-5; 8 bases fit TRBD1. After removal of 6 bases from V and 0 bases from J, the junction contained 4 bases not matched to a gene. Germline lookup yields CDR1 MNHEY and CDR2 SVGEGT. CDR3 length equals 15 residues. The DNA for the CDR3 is TGTGCCAGCAGGACCACAGGGGGTAGCAATCAGCCCCAGCATTTT. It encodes CASRTTGGSNQPQHF.

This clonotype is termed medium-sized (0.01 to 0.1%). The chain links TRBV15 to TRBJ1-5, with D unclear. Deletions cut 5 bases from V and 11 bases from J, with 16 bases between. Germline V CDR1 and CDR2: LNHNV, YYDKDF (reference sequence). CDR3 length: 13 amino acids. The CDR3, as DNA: TGTGCCACCAGCGTCCAACCTGGCGAGACCCAGCATTTT. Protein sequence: CATSVQPGETQHF.

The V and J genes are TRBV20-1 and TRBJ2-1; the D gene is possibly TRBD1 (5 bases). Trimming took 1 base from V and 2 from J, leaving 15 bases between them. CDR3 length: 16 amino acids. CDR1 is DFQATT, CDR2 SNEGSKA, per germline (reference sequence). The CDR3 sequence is CSARAPDRKAYNEQFF. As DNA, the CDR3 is TGCAGTGCTAGAGCTCCCGACAGAAAAGCCTACAATGAGCAGTTCTTC.

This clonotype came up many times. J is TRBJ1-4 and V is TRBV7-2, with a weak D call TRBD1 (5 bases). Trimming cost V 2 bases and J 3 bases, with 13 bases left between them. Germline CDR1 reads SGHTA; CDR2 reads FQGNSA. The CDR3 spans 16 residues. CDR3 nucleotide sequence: TGTGCCAGCAGCTTAAGCTCCCCGGGGGCTAATGAAAAACTGTTTTTT. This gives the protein CASSLSSPGANEKLFF.

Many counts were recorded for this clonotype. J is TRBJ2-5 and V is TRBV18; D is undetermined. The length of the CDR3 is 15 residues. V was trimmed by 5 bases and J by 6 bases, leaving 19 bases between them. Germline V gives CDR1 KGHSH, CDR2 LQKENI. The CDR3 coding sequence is TGTGCCAGCTCATCCAATTTCCCAGACGCGAAGACCCAGTACTTC. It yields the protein CASSSNFPDAKTQYF.

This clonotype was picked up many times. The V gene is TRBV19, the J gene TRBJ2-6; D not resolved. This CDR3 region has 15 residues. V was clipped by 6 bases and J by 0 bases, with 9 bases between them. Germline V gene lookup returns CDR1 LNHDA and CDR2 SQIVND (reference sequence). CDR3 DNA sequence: TGTGCCAGTAGCATACGACCCTCTGGGGCCAACGTCCTGACTTTC. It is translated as CASSIRPSGANVLTF.

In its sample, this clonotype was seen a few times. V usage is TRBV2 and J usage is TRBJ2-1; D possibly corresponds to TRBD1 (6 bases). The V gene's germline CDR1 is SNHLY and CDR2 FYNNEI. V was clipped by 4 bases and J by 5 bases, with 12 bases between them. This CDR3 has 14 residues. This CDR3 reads CASSGDKGDNEQFF. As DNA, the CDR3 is TGTGCCAGCAGTGGGGACAAAGGGGACAATGAGCAGTTCTTC.

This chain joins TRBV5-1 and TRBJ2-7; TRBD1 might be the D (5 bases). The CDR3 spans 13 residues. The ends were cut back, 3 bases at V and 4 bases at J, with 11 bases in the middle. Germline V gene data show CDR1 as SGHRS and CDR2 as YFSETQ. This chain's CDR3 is CASSSAGFYEQYF. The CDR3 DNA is TGCGCCAGCAGCTCGGCAGGGTTTTACGAGCAGTACTTC.

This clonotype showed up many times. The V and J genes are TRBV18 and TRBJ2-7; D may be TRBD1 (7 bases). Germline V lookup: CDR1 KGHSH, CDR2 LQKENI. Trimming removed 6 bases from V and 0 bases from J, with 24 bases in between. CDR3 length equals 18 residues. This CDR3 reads CASSSAGTALQSSYEQYF. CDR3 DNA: TGTGCCAGCTCCTCTGCGGGGACAGCTCTTCAGAGCTCCTACGAGCAGTACTTC.

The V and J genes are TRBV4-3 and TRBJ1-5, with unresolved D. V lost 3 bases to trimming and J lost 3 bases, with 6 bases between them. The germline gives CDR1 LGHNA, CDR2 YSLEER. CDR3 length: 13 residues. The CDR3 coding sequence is TGCGCCAGCAGCCAGAGCATCAATCAGCCCCAGCATTTT. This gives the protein CASSQSINQPQHF.

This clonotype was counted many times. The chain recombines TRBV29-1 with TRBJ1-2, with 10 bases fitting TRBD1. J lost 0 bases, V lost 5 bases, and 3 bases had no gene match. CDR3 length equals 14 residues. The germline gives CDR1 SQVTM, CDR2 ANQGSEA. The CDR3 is CSVSGTGANYGYTF. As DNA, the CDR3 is TGCAGCGTTTCCGGGACAGGGGCTAACTATGGCTACACCTTC.

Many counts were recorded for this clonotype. DNA of the CDR3: TGCGCCAGCGCCAGGTTGACCCTCACAGATACGCAGTATTTT. Translation gives CASARLTLTDTQYF. The chain carries TRBV5-1 and TRBJ2-3; D ambiguous. From germline, CDR1 is SGHRS and CDR2 YFSETQ. This CDR3 has 14 residues. The V gene lost 7 bases and the J gene lost 2 bases, with 14 bases spanning the gap.

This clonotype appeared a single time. CDR3 nucleotides: TGTGCCAGCAGTTTCGAGGCTAGCGGTGAGGATACGCAGTATTTT. Translated, it gives CASSFEASGEDTQYF. The V and J genes are TRBV28 and TRBJ2-3; TRBD2 aligns across 7 bases. The J segment lost 6 bases and the V segment lost 3 bases, leaving 9 bases of the junction unmatched. This CDR3 is 15 amino acids long. The V gene's germline CDR1 is MDHEN and CDR2 SYDVKM.

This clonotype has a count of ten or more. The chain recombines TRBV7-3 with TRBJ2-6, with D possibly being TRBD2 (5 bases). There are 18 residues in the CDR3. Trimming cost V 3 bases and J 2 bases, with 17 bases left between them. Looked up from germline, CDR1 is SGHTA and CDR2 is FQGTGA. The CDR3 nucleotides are TGTGCCAGCAGCTTTATTCCAACCGCGGGCGCTGGGGCCAACGTCCTGACTTTC. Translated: CASSFIPTAGAGANVLTF.

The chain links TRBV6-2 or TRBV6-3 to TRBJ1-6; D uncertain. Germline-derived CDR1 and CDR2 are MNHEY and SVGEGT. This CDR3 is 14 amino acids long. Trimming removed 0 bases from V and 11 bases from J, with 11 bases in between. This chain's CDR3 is CASSYSILEPPLHF. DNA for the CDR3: TGTGCCAGCAGTTACTCGATCCTGGAACCACCCCTCCACTTT.

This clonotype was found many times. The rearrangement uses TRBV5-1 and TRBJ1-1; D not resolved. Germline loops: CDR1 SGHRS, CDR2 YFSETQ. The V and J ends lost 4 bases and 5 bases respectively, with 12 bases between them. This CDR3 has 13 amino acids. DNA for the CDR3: TGCGCCAGCAGCCAGACTCCTCGTACTGAAGCTTTCTTT. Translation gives CASSQTPRTEAFF.

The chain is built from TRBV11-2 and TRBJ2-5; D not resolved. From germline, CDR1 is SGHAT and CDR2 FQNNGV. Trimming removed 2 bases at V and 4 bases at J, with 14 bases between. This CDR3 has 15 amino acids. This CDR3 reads CASSLSGGGTETQYF. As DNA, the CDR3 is TGTGCCAGCAGCTTATCTGGTGGTGGCACAGAGACCCAGTACTTC. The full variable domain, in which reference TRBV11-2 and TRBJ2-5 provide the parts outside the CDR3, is EAGVAQSPRYKIIEKRQSVAFWCNPISGHATLYWYQQILGQGPKLLIQFQNNGVVDDSQLPKDRFSAERLKGVDSTLKIQPAKLEDSAVYLCASSLSGGGTETQYFGPGTRLLVL.

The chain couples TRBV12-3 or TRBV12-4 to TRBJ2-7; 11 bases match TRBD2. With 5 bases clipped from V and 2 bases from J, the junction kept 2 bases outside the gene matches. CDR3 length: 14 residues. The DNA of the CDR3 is TGTGCCAGCAGTCCGGGACTAGCGGCCTACGAGCAGTACTTC. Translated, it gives CASSPGLAAYEQYF.

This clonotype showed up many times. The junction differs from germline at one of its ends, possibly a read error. CDR3: CASSSYNSLNTGELFF. Written as DNA, the CDR3 is TGTGCTAGCAGCTCCTATAACTCCTTGAACACCGGGGAGCTGTTTTTT. J is TRBJ2-2 and V is TRBV7-7; D uncertain. The CDR3 sequence is 16 residues long. In germline, CDR1 is SSHAT, CDR2 FNYEAQ (reference sequence).

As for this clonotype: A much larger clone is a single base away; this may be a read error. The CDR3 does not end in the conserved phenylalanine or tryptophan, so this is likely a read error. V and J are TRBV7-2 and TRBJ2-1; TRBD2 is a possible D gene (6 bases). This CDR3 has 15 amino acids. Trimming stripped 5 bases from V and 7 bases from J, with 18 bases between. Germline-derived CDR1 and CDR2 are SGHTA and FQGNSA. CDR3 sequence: CASSLPGLYRNEQFL. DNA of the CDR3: TGTGCCAGCAGCCTCCCGGGACTTTACCGGAATGAGCAGTTCTTG.

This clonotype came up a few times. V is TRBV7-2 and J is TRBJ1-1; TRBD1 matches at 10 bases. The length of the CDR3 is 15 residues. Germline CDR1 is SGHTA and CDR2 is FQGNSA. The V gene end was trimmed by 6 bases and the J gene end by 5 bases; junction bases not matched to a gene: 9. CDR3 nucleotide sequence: TGTGCCAGCAGGATTTCCCCGGGACAGGGGACTGAAGCTTTCTTT. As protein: CASRISPGQGTEAFF.

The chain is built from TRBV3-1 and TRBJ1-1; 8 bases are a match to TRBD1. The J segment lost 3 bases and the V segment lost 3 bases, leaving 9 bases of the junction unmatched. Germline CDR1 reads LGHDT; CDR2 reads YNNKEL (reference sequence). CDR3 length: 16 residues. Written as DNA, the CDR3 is TGTGCCAGCAGCCAGCTGACAGGGGTAGGGTACACTGAAGCTTTCTTT. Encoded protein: CASSQLTGVGYTEAFF.

The CDR3 sequence: CASSLSSMNEQFF. In DNA form, the CDR3 reads TGTGCCAGCAGCTTATCTAGTATGAATGAGCAGTTCTTC. The V gene is TRBV11-2, the J gene TRBJ2-1; D not resolved. The CDR3 extends over 13 amino acids. Germline lookup yields CDR1 SGHAT and CDR2 FQNNGV. The V and J ends lost 2 bases and 7 bases respectively, with 9 bases between them.

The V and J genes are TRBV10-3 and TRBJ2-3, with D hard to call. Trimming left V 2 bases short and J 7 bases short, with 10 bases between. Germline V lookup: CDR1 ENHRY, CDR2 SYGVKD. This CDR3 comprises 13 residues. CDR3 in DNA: TGTGCCATCAGTGAGCCCCTAGGAAATACGCAGTATTTT. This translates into CAISEPLGNTQYF.

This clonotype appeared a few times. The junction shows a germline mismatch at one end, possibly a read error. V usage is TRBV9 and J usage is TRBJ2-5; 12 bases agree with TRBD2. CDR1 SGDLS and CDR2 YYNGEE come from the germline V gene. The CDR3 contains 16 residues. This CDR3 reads CASSVGTSGVQETQYF. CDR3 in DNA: TGTGCCAGCAGCGTAGGGACTAGCGGGGTTCAAGAAACCCAGTACTTC.

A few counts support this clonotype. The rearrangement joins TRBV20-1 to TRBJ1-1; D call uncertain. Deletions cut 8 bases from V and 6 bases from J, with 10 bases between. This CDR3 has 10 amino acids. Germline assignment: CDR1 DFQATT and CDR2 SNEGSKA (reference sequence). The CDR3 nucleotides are TGCAGTTCCCCCCGTCCTGAAGCTTTCTTT. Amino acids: CSSPRPEAFF.

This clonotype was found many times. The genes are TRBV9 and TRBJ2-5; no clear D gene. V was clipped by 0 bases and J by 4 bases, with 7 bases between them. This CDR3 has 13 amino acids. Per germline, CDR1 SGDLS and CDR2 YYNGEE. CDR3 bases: TGTGCCAGCAGCGTAGGAGATTTAGAGACCCAGTACTTC. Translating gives CASSVGDLETQYF.